This T cell receptor beta chain was sequenced during a study of control samples from healthy donors and cancer patients. J lost 4 bases, V lost 5 bases, and 7 bases had no gene match. The germline V gene encodes CDR1 SGHRS and CDR2 YFSETQ. CDR3 size: 14 residues. Repertoires were generated with immunoSEQ multiplex PCR, while TCRdb's copy carries only in-frame clones and drops some. The sample contains 150,000 to 200,000 clones, 88% of which appear only once. The sequenced sample consisted of blood. This TCR came from a woman in her twenties or thirties in good health. The chain couples TRBV5-1 to TRBJ1-1, with 8 bases fitting TRBD1. As DNA, the CDR3 is TGCGCCAGCAGTTATAAGACAGGGGTCACTGAAGCTTTCTTT. This codes for CASSYKTGVTEAFF.